One and the same sample provided the 18 T cell receptor beta chains below, sequenced in a study of molecular identifiers for immune sequencing clone quantification. One entry per CDR3 protein, called by TCRdb with MiXCR from the PCR reads. This table holds 60,000 to 80,000 distinct CDR3 sequences, around a sixth found once. The sample was naive CD8+ T cells from blood, with Jurkat cell RNA spiked in. Subset defined: FACS-sorted CD8+CD4-CCR7+CD45RA+ naive T cells. These receptor sequences come from a human donor in good health. Some libraries in this study had Jurkat cell RNA spiked in.

This clonotype was counted ten times or more. The V and J genes are TRBV19 and TRBJ2-5, with 7 positions matching TRBD2. The ends lost 4 bases at V and 7 bases at J; junction bases unmatched: 9. Germline V gene data show CDR1 as LNHDA and CDR2 as SQIVND (reference sequence). This CDR3 region has 14 residues. The CDR3 sequence: CASSTASGLGTQYF. In nucleotides, the CDR3 is TGTGCCAGTAGTACGGCTAGCGGTCTTGGGACCCAGTACTTC.

This clonotype has at least ten counts. The V call is TRBV6-5, the J call TRBJ1-1; 7 bases align to TRBD1. CDR3 length equals 19 residues. Trimming cost V 5 bases and J 0 bases; bases outside gene matches: 18. Per the germline V gene, CDR1 is MNHEY and CDR2 is SVGAGI. The CDR3 is CASSRPGTDNWVMNTEAFF. In nucleotides, the CDR3 is TGTGCCAGCAGTCGTCCCGGGACAGACAACTGGGTGATGAACACTGAAGCTTTCTTT.

The V call is TRBV7-8, the J call TRBJ2-1; 7 bases are shared with TRBD2. This CDR3 has 19 amino acids. In germline, CDR1 is SGHVS, CDR2 FQNEAQ. V was pared by 5 bases and J by 4 bases, with 20 bases of the junction left unmatched. The CDR3: CASSPGLPPSSGLYNEQFF. In nucleotides, the CDR3 is TGTGCCAGCAGCCCGGGCCTTCCCCCTTCTAGCGGCTTATACAATGAGCAGTTCTTC.

This clonotype was seen more than once but under ten times. It may be a read error: a sequence one base away is much more abundant. The gene calls are TRBV7-9 and TRBJ1-1; D gene ambiguous. V dropped 5 bases and J dropped 4 bases, with 20 bases sitting between them. Per germline, CDR1 SEHNR and CDR2 FQNEAQ (reference sequence). CDR3 length: 16 residues. Here the CDR3 reads CASSTPFLGPGTEAFF. CDR3 DNA sequence: TGTGCCAGCAGCACCCCGTTCCTCGGGCCAGGCACTGAAGCTTTCTTT.

The chain joins TRBV28 to TRBJ2-7; 9 nucleotides align to TRBD2. Germline CDR1 reads MDHEN; CDR2 reads SYDVKM. CDR3 length: 15 residues. V lost 8 bases to trimming and J lost 2 bases; unmatched junction nucleotides: 10. CDR3 sequence: CASHSPGLATYEQYF. DNA of the CDR3: TGTGCCAGCCACTCCCCGGGACTAGCAACCTACGAGCAGTACTTC.

The chain is built from TRBV6-2 or TRBV6-3 and TRBJ2-7; D not certain. Per the germline V gene, CDR1 is MNHEY and CDR2 is SVGEGT. The CDR3 covers 12 residues. V lost 2 bases and J lost 3, with 5 bases in between. For the CDR3, the DNA is TGTGCCAGCAGTTACACATACTACGAGCAGTACTTC. It yields the protein CASSYTYYEQYF.

The V gene is TRBV4-2, the J gene TRBJ2-7; weak D call: TRBD2 (6 bases). Per germline, CDR1 LGHNA and CDR2 YNFKEQ. This CDR3 region has 14 residues. V lost 0 bases, J lost 5 bases, and 11 bases lay in between. CDR3: CASSQERREDEQYF. The DNA of the CDR3 is TGTGCCAGCAGCCAAGAACGGAGGGAGGACGAGCAGTACTTC.

This CDR3 reads CASSQDRDNNQPQHF. As DNA, the CDR3 is TGCGCCAGCAGCCAAGATCGGGACAACAATCAGCCCCAGCATTTT. The chain uses TRBV4-3 and TRBJ1-5; possible D gene TRBD1, 6 bases. V was shortened by 0 bases and J by 3 bases, with 9 bases between the two germline ends. Germline CDR1 is LGHNA and CDR2 is YSLEER. CDR3 size: 15 residues.

This clonotype appeared many times. The chain joins TRBV14 to TRBJ1-2; D unclear. The V gene's germline CDR1 is SGHDN and CDR2 FVKESK. The CDR3 spans 15 residues. Trimming pared 7 bases from V and 5 bases from J, leaving 20 bases between. The DNA for the CDR3 is TGTGCCAGCACCACTATACCCGTGGAAGGATATGGCTACACCTTC. Protein: CASTTIPVEGYGYTF.

This clonotype appeared many times. The V and J genes are TRBV5-6 and TRBJ2-7; 7 bases map to TRBD1. CDR1 SGHDT and CDR2 YYEEEE come from the germline V gene. With 4 bases clipped from V and 3 bases from J, the junction kept 7 bases outside the gene matches. This CDR3 contains 14 residues. The CDR3 region is CASSGGQPRYEQYF. The CDR3 bases are TGTGCCAGCAGCGGGGGACAGCCTCGCTACGAGCAGTACTTC.

This clonotype was recorded many times. V and J are TRBV7-6 and TRBJ2-3; TRBD1 is a possible D gene (5 bases). Per the germline V gene, CDR1 is SGHVS and CDR2 is FNYEAQ. The CDR3 contains 15 residues. Trimming left V 5 bases short and J 2 bases short, with 14 bases between. As DNA, the CDR3 is TGTGCCAGCAGCCCTCAGGGTCAAAACACAGATACGCAGTATTTT. Its protein product is CASSPQGQNTDTQYF.

This clonotype was counted ten times or more. The V and J genes are TRBV18 and TRBJ2-3; 9 bases are a match to TRBD2. The germline CDR1 and CDR2 sequences are KGHSH and LQKENI. V was clipped by 2 bases and J by 2 bases; unmatched bases: 14. The CDR3 loop spans 19 amino acids. The CDR3, as DNA: TGTGCCAGCTCACCAATCACGTACGACGAGCGGGAGGTCACAGATACGCAGTATTTT. Amino acids: CASSPITYDEREVTDTQYF.

The V and J genes are TRBV15 and TRBJ2-7; D gene unclear. This CDR3 contains 11 residues. CDR1 is LNHNV and CDR2 is YYDKDF in the germline V gene (reference sequence). Trimming shortened V by 5 bases and J by 7 bases, and 9 bases separated the two germline ends. The DNA of the CDR3 is TGTGCCACCAGCGACCAGAGAGAGCAGTACTTC. This gives the protein CATSDQREQYF.

This clonotype has a handful of counts. This chain uses TRBV2 with TRBJ2-7, with D perhaps assigned TRBD1 or TRBD2 (5 bases each). Germline CDR1 SNHLY, CDR2 FYNNEI. The germline V and J ends were trimmed by 10 bases and 11 bases, with 21 bases remaining between them. The CDR3 loop spans 12 amino acids. The CDR3 spells CAIMGTDAVEYF. The CDR3 DNA follows: TGTGCCATAATGGGGACCGACGCTGTGGAGTACTTC.

This clonotype was detected ten times or more. This chain uses TRBV28 with TRBJ1-6, with D perhaps matching TRBD1 (6 bases). Per the germline V gene, CDR1 is MDHEN and CDR2 is SYDVKM. The CDR3 contains 16 residues. The V end was cut by 4 bases, the J end by 0 bases, with 10 bases between. The CDR3 DNA sequence: TGTGCCAGCAGTTGGACAGTCAGCTCCTATAATTCACCCCTCCACTTT. It encodes CASSWTVSSYNSPLHF.

J is TRBJ2-1 and V is TRBV7-9; D uncertain. Germline CDR1 reads SEHNR; CDR2 reads FQNEAQ (reference sequence). Trimming cost V 5 bases and J 0 bases, with 11 bases left between them. The length of the CDR3 is 15 residues. For the CDR3, the DNA is TGTGCCAGCAGCCCCGACGGGCGCTCCTACAATGAGCAGTTCTTC. Its protein product is CASSPDGRSYNEQFF.

This clonotype was counted many times. The CDR3: CSARGPGLAGVDEQFF. The CDR3 DNA reads TGCAGTGCTAGAGGTCCGGGACTAGCGGGAGTGGATGAGCAGTTCTTC. This rearrangement joins TRBV20-1 to TRBJ2-1, with 14 bases aligning to TRBD2. This CDR3 is 16 amino acids long. Germline CDR1 is DFQATT and CDR2 is SNEGSKA (reference sequence). V trimming: 1 base; J trimming: 8 bases; junction bases outside the gene matches: 7.

This clonotype has ten or more counts. This chain uses TRBV12-3 or TRBV12-4 with TRBJ1-2; 7 bases fit TRBD1. The J segment lost 8 bases and the V segment lost 6 bases, leaving 12 bases of the junction unmatched. This CDR3 has 14 residues. The CDR3 bases are TGTGCCAGCAGCCCAGGGACAGTGAGAGAGGGCTACACCTTC. Encoded protein: CASSPGTVREGYTF.